What follows describes a single T cell receptor (beta chain). The data were taken from a study of T cell responses to AZD1222 COVID-19 vaccine. Method: immunoSEQ multiplex PCR; TCRdb's copy keeps in-frame clones and lacks some. This sample yields 150,000 to 200,000 clones, of which roughly 93% are seen a single time; more than 0.8% belongs to the top ten. Germline CDR1 and CDR2: KGHSH and LQKENI. The CDR3 loop spans 14 amino acids. The V and J ends lost 0 bases and 5 bases respectively, with 9 bases between them. V is TRBV18 and J is TRBJ2-3, with no clear D. The sequencing used peripheral blood, collected on day 0 of AZD1222 vaccination. The receptor was isolated from an adult in good health. This CDR3 reads CASSPPVVIDTQYF. The CDR3, as DNA: TGTGCCAGCTCACCACCGGTGGTTATAGATACGCAGTATTTT.